The clone carrying this TCR beta chain showed up just a few times. Its antigen is not known. The V end lost 6 bases, the J end lost 1 base, and 18 bases lay between the germline ends. The CDR3 extends over 15 amino acids. Germline CDR1 is DFQATT and CDR2 is SNEGSKA (reference sequence). This record comes from a study of T-cell reconstitution after alpha-beta-depleted transplantation in children. Study observations and caveats: From surviving recipient T cells and thymic progenitors came the high day-60 TCRbeta diversity observed in some patients.

The authors prepared the TCRbeta library with unique molecular identifiers. In TCRdb, the PCR reads were re-called with MiXCR into one record per CDR3 protein. The sample has 440,000 or so distinct CDR3 sequences; around two fifths are singletons. The sequence derives from a girl aged 2 to 9 with aplastic anemia, due to receive a stem cell transplant. The sample was PBMCs, taken before TCRalphabeta/CD19-depleted stem cell transplant. The V gene is TRBV20-1, the J gene TRBJ1-1; D is unresolved. CDR3 sequence reads: CSALDRQVTNTEAFF. The DNA for the CDR3 is TGCAGTGCCCTTGATCGACAAGTTACGAACACTGAAGCTTTCTTT.